One sample yielded the 32 T cell receptor beta chains listed below, sequenced in a study of shared clonotypes between healthy human individuals. The table came from immunoSEQ multiplex PCR; TCRdb's copy has only in-frame clones and leaves some out. Among some 630,000 clones, about 96% were seen once, and the ten largest hold approximately 0.1%. Naive CD8 cells lacked CD45RO and underwent positive selection for CCR7, leaving out terminally differentiated effector memory CD45RA+ cells. The sample consisted of naive CD8+ T cells sorted from blood. These receptors were taken from a woman in her thirties in good health.

The J gene is TRBJ1-2, the V gene TRBV19; D is perhaps TRBD1 (6 bases). CDR1 LNHDA and CDR2 SQIVND come from the germline V gene (reference sequence). The CDR3 extends over 15 amino acids. The V gene lost 3 bases and the J gene lost 3 bases, with 14 bases spanning the gap. The CDR3, as DNA: TGTGCCAGTAGTATCCGGGACACCCTCCACTATGGCTACACCTTC. The encoded protein is CASSIRDTLHYGYTF.

This clone was found a few times. The chain has TRBV7-2 and TRBJ1-4; no reliable D call. The CDR3 spans 13 residues. The germline CDR1 and CDR2 sequences are SGHTA and FQGNSA. Trimming shortened V by 2 bases and J by 8 bases, and 9 bases separated the two germline ends. CDR3 nucleotides: TGTGCCAGCAGCTTATGGGAGTCAGAAAAACTGTTTTTT. This sequence encodes CASSLWESEKLFF.

This sequence joins TRBV28 and TRBJ2-7; D tentatively fits TRBD1 or TRBD2 (5 bases each). Trimming pared 6 bases from V and 5 bases from J, leaving 20 bases between. CDR1 and CDR2 (germline): MDHEN, SYDVKM. CDR3 length equals 15 residues. The CDR3 is CASSLPLRGLDEQYF. CDR3 in DNA: TGTGCCAGCAGCCTACCACTGAGGGGTCTTGACGAGCAGTACTTC.

This clone was picked up one time. The chain employs TRBV2 and TRBJ2-7; D possibly corresponds to TRBD1 (5 bases). The CDR3 has 16 residues. V lost 4 bases and J 0 bases, leaving 16 bases between the germline ends. From germline, CDR1 is SNHLY and CDR2 FYNNEI. CDR3 protein: CASSVPIQVTSYEQYF. CDR3 nucleotide sequence: TGTGCCAGCAGTGTACCGATACAGGTTACCTCCTACGAGCAGTACTTC. Drawing the rest from reference TRBV2 and TRBJ2-7, the complete variable domain is EPEVTQTPSHQVTQMGQEVILRCVPISNHLYFYWYRQILGQKVEFLVSFYNNEISEKSEIFDDQFSVERPDGSNFTLKIRSTKLEDSAMYFCASSVPIQVTSYEQYFGPGTRLTVT.

The chain links TRBV28 to TRBJ1-2, with D perhaps matching TRBD1 (5 bases). The CDR3 is made up of 14 amino acids. V lost 8 bases, J lost 4 bases, and 17 bases lay in between. CDR1 MDHEN and CDR2 SYDVKM come from the germline V gene. CDR3 region: CASYTGYGGYGYTF. The DNA of the CDR3 is TGTGCCAGCTACACAGGTTATGGGGGCTATGGCTACACCTTC.

This chain uses TRBV7-2 with TRBJ2-1; 14 bases agree with TRBD2. V shed 4 bases, J shed 2 bases, and the junction held 7 bases outside the gene matches. CDR3 size: 18 residues. The V gene's germline CDR1 is SGHTA and CDR2 FQGNSA. The CDR3 reads CASSSVRLAGGTYNEQFF. The CDR3 DNA follows: TGTGCCAGCAGCTCCGTGCGACTAGCGGGAGGGACCTACAATGAGCAGTTCTTC.

The chain carries TRBV27 and TRBJ2-7, with D uncertain. Trimming stripped 3 bases from V and 0 bases from J, with 6 bases between. Germline V gene data show CDR1 as MNHEY and CDR2 as SMNVEV (reference sequence). There are 13 residues in the CDR3. CDR3 sequence (DNA): TGTGCCAGCAGTTTTGACACCTCCTACGAGCAGTACTTC. Translated: CASSFDTSYEQYF.

The chain links TRBV6-5 to TRBJ2-2; D is unresolved. This CDR3 is built from 15 residues. The germline gives CDR1 MNHEY, CDR2 SVGAGI. The V and J ends lost 2 bases and 4 bases respectively, with 11 bases between them. This CDR3 reads CASSYDQPPTGELFF. CDR3 nucleotide sequence: TGTGCCAGCAGTTACGACCAACCCCCCACCGGGGAGCTGTTTTTT.

The rearrangement joins TRBV28 to TRBJ2-7; 11 bases align to TRBD2. The CDR3 totals 15 residues. Losses at the gene ends were 3 bases for V and 2 bases for J; bases not matched to a gene: 3. Germline V CDR1 and CDR2: MDHEN, SYDVKM. In DNA form, the CDR3 reads TGTGCCAGCAGTTTTGGGACTAGCGGTCCCTACGAGCAGTACTTC. Amino acid sequence: CASSFGTSGPYEQYF.

The chain joins TRBV9 to TRBJ1-3, with D unresolved. Looked up from germline, CDR1 is SGDLS and CDR2 is YYNGEE. Deletions cut 4 bases from V and 0 bases from J, with 14 bases between. The CDR3 has 16 amino acids. CDR3 residues: CASSHNRDFSGNTIYF. CDR3 coding DNA: TGTGCCAGCAGCCATAATCGGGATTTCTCTGGAAACACCATATATTTT.

V is TRBV6-5 and J is TRBJ2-7; maybe TRBD1 (5 bases). The CDR3 consists of 15 residues. V lost 0 bases and J 2 bases, leaving 11 bases between the germline ends. Germline V gene data show CDR1 as MNHEY and CDR2 as SVGAGI. CDR3 protein: CASSYSGQQAYEQYF. CDR3 sequence (DNA): TGTGCCAGCAGTTACTCGGGGCAGCAGGCCTACGAGCAGTACTTC.

This clone was picked up one time. The J gene is TRBJ2-7, the V gene TRBV7-8, with a tentative D call TRBD2 (6 bases). This CDR3 has 14 residues. V lost 4 bases and J lost 2, with 12 bases in between. Per germline, CDR1 SGHVS and CDR2 FQNEAQ. The CDR3 here is CASSSGTGAYEQYF. CDR3 DNA sequence: TGTGCCAGCAGCTCCGGGACGGGGGCCTACGAGCAGTACTTC.

This sequence joins TRBV9 and TRBJ2-1, with TRBD1 matching 7 bases. CDR1 and CDR2 (germline): SGDLS, YYNGEE. With V trimmed by 1 base and J by 9 bases, 25 bases remained unmatched. The CDR3 totals 20 residues. CDR3: CASSVLDRVVGLRALTEQFF. The CDR3 bases are TGTGCCAGCAGCGTACTCGACAGGGTAGTCGGGCTGAGGGCCCTAACTGAGCAGTTCTTC.

This chain joins TRBV19 and TRBJ2-1; a possible D gene is TRBD2 (6 bases). The ends were cut back, 6 bases at V and 13 bases at J, with 10 bases in the middle. CDR3 length: 10 residues. CDR1 and CDR2 from the germline V gene are LNHDA and SQIVND (reference sequence). CDR3 nucleotide sequence: TGTGCCAGTAGCGGGAGAGACCAGTTCTTC. Amino acids: CASSGRDQFF.

The chain uses TRBV28 and TRBJ2-1; the D gene is possibly TRBD2 (6 bases). Trimming removed 4 bases at V and 5 bases at J, with 15 bases between. Germline CDR1 is MDHEN and CDR2 is SYDVKM. The CDR3 runs 15 residues. The CDR3 here is CASSWVGGLDNEQFF. CDR3 coding DNA: TGTGCCAGCAGTTGGGTGGGAGGATTGGACAATGAGCAGTTCTTC.

CDR3 DNA sequence: TGTGCCAGCAGACCATCGGACAGTACCTACGAGCAGTACTTC. This encodes CASRPSDSTYEQYF. The chain couples TRBV6-7 to TRBJ2-7; D is perhaps TRBD1 (6 bases). TRBV6-7 counts as an open reading frame of uncertain function. V gave up 6 bases and J gave up 2 bases, with 14 bases separating them. The CDR3 is 14 residues long.

This clone was seen just once. The chain combines TRBV11-2 with TRBJ2-1, with 9 bases lining up with TRBD2. Trimming removed 4 bases from V and 7 bases from J; junction bases left unmatched: 14. This CDR3 contains 17 residues. Germline lookup yields CDR1 SGHAT and CDR2 FQNNGV. As DNA, the CDR3 is TGTGCCAGCAGCTCCCCCTTTCAGCGGGAGGACTCGAATGAGCAGTTCTTC. It encodes CASSSPFQREDSNEQFF.

This clone was counted a few times. This specimen includes other DNA sequences encoding the same CDR3. The rearrangement links TRBV7-9 to TRBJ1-5; TRBD1 matches at 8 bases. CDR3 length: 15 residues. With 5 bases clipped from V and 2 bases from J, the junction kept 5 bases outside the gene matches. Germline CDR1 and CDR2: SEHNR and FQNEAQ (reference sequence). The CDR3 is CASSPQGAGNQPQHF. DNA for the CDR3: TGTGCCAGCAGCCCTCAGGGGGCTGGCAATCAGCCCCAGCATTTT.

This rearrangement joins TRBV28 to TRBJ2-7; 10 positions match TRBD1. Germline CDR1 and CDR2: MDHEN and SYDVKM. The CDR3 runs to 18 residues. The V and J ends lost 6 bases and 3 bases, in that order; junction bases with no gene match: 17. CDR3: CASSQVPGQGRDLYEQYF. CDR3 DNA sequence: TGTGCCAGCAGCCAAGTCCCGGGACAGGGGAGGGACCTCTACGAGCAGTACTTC.

V gene TRBV28 combines with J gene TRBJ2-7, with 7 bases fitting TRBD2. This CDR3 comprises 15 residues. With 5 bases clipped from V and 3 bases from J, the junction kept 10 bases outside the gene matches. Germline assignment: CDR1 MDHEN and CDR2 SYDVKM. As DNA, the CDR3 is TGTGCCAGCAGTCTCCGGACTAGGGGTGTCTACGAGCAGTACTTC. Amino acids: CASSLRTRGVYEQYF.

This chain connects TRBV2 to TRBJ2-3, with 7 bases lining up with TRBD1. After removal of 4 bases from V and 4 bases from J, the junction contained 14 bases not matched to a gene. This CDR3 has 17 residues. Germline V gene data show CDR1 as SNHLY and CDR2 as FYNNEI. CDR3 protein: CASSVAQQGYHADTQYF. CDR3 in DNA: TGTGCCAGCAGTGTTGCCCAACAGGGGTATCATGCAGATACGCAGTATTTT.

The chain couples TRBV6-1 to TRBJ2-1; TRBD2 matches 9 bases. The CDR3 is 15 amino acids. Germline V gene lookup returns CDR1 MNHNS and CDR2 SASEGT. V was pared by 4 bases and J by 9 bases, with 10 bases of the junction left unmatched. CDR3 coding DNA: TGTGCCAGCAGTGTTTCCAGCGGGAGGATTCGTGAGCAGTTCTTC. Encoded protein: CASSVSSGRIREQFF.

The CDR3 coding sequence is TGTGCCAGCAGCTCCCGGACCGCGAGGGAGTTCTTC. It specifies CASSSRTAREFF. The V gene is TRBV7-9, the J gene TRBJ2-1; possibly TRBD2 for D (5 bases). Trimming took off 4 bases at V and 14 bases at J, with 15 bases between the two ends. Germline V CDR1 and CDR2: SEHNR, FQNEAQ (reference sequence). There are 12 residues in the CDR3.

The rearrangement uses TRBV4-1 and TRBJ2-4, with D possibly being TRBD1 (6 bases). Germline V lookup: CDR1 MGHRA, CDR2 YSYEKL. The CDR3 has 15 residues. V lost 1 base to trimming and J lost 7 bases, with 14 bases between them. CDR3: CASSQVPGQENIQYF. The CDR3 DNA sequence: TGCGCCAGCAGCCAAGTCCCGGGACAAGAGAACATTCAGTACTTC.

This clone was counted a single time. The chain employs TRBV14 and TRBJ1-2; perhaps TRBD1 as D (6 bases). The CDR3 consists of 16 residues. CDR1 and CDR2 from the germline V gene are SGHDN and FVKESK. V shed 0 bases and J shed 4 bases, with 15 bases lying between them. The CDR3 spells CASSQEPETGFYGYTF. Written as DNA, the CDR3 is TGTGCCAGCAGCCAAGAGCCGGAGACAGGCTTCTATGGCTACACCTTC.

The gene calls are TRBV11-2 and TRBJ1-1, with D possibly matching TRBD1 (5 bases). Germline V gives CDR1 SGHAT, CDR2 FQNNGV. CDR3 size: 13 residues. Trimming took off 5 bases at V and 10 bases at J, with 17 bases between the two ends. The CDR3 bases are TGTGCCAGCAGCGCGTACAGGTCTCCGGCAGCTTTCTTT. This sequence encodes CASSAYRSPAAFF.

V usage is TRBV7-9 and J usage is TRBJ1-1, with D possibly being TRBD1 (6 bases). From germline, CDR1 is SEHNR and CDR2 FQNEAQ (reference sequence). With 1 base removed from V and 0 bases from J, the gap between germline ends came to 18 bases. CDR3 length: 18 residues. CDR3 bases: TGTGCCAGCAGCTTAGGGGTTGCGGGGGGGCCTCTGAACACTGAAGCTTTCTTT. Protein product: CASSLGVAGGPLNTEAFF.

The chain recombines TRBV4-1 with TRBJ2-7; D call uncertain. From germline, CDR1 is MGHRA and CDR2 YSYEKL. V lost 3 bases and J 4 bases, leaving 10 bases between the germline ends. The CDR3 spans 13 residues. DNA of the CDR3: TGCGCCAGCAGCCAGGACGGGTTATACGAGCAGTACTTC. Translating gives CASSQDGLYEQYF.

This clone was observed once. This rearrangement joins TRBV28 to TRBJ2-3; D unclear. Trimming pared 1 base from V and 6 bases from J, leaving 8 bases between. Germline loops: CDR1 MDHEN, CDR2 SYDVKM. The CDR3 extends over 13 amino acids. CDR3 DNA sequence: TGTGCCAGCAGTTTATCAGCCGGGGATACGCAGTATTTT. Its protein is CASSLSAGDTQYF. Drawing the rest from reference TRBV28 and TRBJ2-3, the complete variable domain is DVKVTQSSRYLVKRTGEKVFLECVQDMDHENMFWYRQDPGLGLRLIYFSYDVKMKEKGDIPEGYSVSREKKERFSLILESASTNQTSMYLCASSLSAGDTQYFGPGTRLTVL.

The chain combines TRBV19 with TRBJ2-3, with D perhaps matching TRBD1 (6 bases). Germline V lookup: CDR1 LNHDA, CDR2 SQIVND (reference sequence). The CDR3 has 16 residues. V shed 5 bases and J shed 2 bases, with 17 bases lying between them. This CDR3 reads CASSPQGPIYTDTQYF. The CDR3, as DNA: TGTGCCAGTAGTCCCCAGGGGCCGATCTACACAGATACGCAGTATTTT.

V gene TRBV27 combines with J gene TRBJ2-7, with D perhaps being TRBD1 or TRBD2 (6 bases each). CDR3 length: 19 residues. Trimming cost V 5 bases and J 0 bases, with 26 bases left between them. Per the germline V gene, CDR1 is MNHEY and CDR2 is SMNVEV (reference sequence). DNA of the CDR3: TGTGCCAGCAGTGGGCCCAGGGGCGTTGGTAGCGGCTCCTCCTACGAGCAGTACTTC. Encoded protein: CASSGPRGVGSGSSYEQYF.

The gene calls are TRBV27 and TRBJ1-6, with D maybe TRBD1 (6 bases). Trimming removed 5 bases at V and 7 bases at J, with 12 bases between. This CDR3 has 14 amino acids. Germline CDR1 and CDR2: MNHEY and SMNVEV (reference sequence). This CDR3 is CASSLTGINSPLHF. The CDR3 DNA reads as TGTGCCAGCAGTCTAACAGGGATCAATTCACCCCTCCACTTT.